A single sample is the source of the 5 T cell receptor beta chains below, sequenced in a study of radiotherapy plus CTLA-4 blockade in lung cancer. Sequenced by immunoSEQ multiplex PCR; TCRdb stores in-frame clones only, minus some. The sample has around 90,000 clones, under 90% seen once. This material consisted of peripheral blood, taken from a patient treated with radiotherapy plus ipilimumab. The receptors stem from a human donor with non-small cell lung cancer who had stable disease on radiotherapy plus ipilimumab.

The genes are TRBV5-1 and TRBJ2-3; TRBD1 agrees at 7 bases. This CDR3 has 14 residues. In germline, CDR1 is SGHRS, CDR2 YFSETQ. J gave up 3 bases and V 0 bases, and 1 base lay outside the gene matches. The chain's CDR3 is CASSLDRGTDTQYF. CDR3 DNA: TGCGCCAGCAGCTTGGACAGGGGAACAGATACGCAGTATTTT.

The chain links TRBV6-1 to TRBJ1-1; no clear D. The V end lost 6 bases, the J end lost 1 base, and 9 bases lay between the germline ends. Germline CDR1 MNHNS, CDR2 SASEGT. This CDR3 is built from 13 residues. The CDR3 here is CASSSSGNTEAFF. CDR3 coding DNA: TGTGCCAGCAGCTCTTCGGGGAACACTGAAGCTTTCTTT.

The chain's CDR3 is CASSLVWDPQETQYF. The DNA of the CDR3 is TGCGCCAGCAGCTTGGTTTGGGACCCACAAGAGACCCAGTACTTC. The chain links TRBV5-1 to TRBJ2-5; perhaps D is TRBD1 or TRBD2 (5 bases each). The V end lost 0 bases, the J end lost 2 bases, and 11 bases lay between the germline ends. Germline V gene lookup returns CDR1 SGHRS and CDR2 YFSETQ. This CDR3 has 15 amino acids. The full variable domain, in which reference TRBV5-1 and TRBJ2-5 provide the parts outside the CDR3, is KAGVTQTPRYLIKTRGQQVTLSCSPISGHRSVSWYQQTPGQGLQFLFEYFSETQRNKGNFPGRFSGRQFSNSRSEMNVSTLELGDSALYLCASSLVWDPQETQYFGPGTRLLVL.

CDR3 loop: CATPGSAKETQYF. As DNA, the CDR3 is TGTGCCACCCCAGGGTCGGCGAAAGAGACCCAGTACTTC. The chain uses TRBV2 and TRBJ2-5; D possibly corresponds to TRBD1 (5 bases). Between the trimmed V and J ends, which lost 10 bases and 3 bases, there was a span of 15 bases. The germline CDR1 and CDR2 sequences are SNHLY and FYNNEI. CDR3 length: 13 amino acids.

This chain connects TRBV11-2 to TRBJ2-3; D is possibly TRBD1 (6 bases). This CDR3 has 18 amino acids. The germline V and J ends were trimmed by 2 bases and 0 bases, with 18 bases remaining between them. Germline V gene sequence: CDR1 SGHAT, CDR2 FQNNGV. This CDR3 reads CASSLPPTGRSSTDTQYF. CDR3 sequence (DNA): TGTGCCAGCAGCTTACCCCCGACAGGTCGTTCTAGCACAGATACGCAGTATTTT.